This TCR beta chain was recovered during a study of sequential checkpoint blockade in melanoma. Relative to its sample, this clone is medium-sized. Other DNA sequences in this specimen translate into the identical CDR3. The treatment: randomized to nivolumab then ipilimumab (arm A) or the reverse (arm B). The repertoire was sequenced with immunoSEQ multiplex PCR; TCRdb's copy has only in-frame clones and lacks some. This table has some 6,200 clones, roughly 27% appearing once. CDR1 MNHGY and CDR2 SAAAGT come from the germline V gene. The CDR3 loop spans 13 amino acids. V was trimmed by 5 bases and J by 7 bases, leaving 12 bases between them.

This sequence originates from a human donor with melanoma. V is TRBV6-8 and J is TRBJ2-1; possibly TRBD1 or TRBD2 for D (5 bases each). The sequences come from tumor tissue (inferred from file names), collected from a patient given nivolumab and ipilimumab in sequence. The CDR3 DNA follows: TGTGCCAGCAGTGACAGTGGGAGTAATGAGCAGTTCTTC. Amino acid sequence: CASSDSGSNEQFF.